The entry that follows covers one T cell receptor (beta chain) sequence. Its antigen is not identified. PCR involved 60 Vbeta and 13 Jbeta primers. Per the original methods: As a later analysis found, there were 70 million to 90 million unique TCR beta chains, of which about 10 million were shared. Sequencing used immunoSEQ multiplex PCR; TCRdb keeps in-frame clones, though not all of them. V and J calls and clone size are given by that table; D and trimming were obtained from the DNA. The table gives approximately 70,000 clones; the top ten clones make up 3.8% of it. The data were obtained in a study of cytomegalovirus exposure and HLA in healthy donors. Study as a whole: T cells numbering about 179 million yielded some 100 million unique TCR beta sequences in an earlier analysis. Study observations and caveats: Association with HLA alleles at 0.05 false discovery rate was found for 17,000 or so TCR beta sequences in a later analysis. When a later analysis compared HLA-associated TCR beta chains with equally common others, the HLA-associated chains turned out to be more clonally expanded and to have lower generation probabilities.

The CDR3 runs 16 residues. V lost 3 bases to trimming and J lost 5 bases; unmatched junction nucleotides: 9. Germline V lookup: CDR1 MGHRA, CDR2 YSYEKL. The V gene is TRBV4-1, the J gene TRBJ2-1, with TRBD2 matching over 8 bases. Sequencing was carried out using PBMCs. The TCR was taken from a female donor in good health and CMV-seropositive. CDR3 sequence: CASSQVLTSGDNEQFF. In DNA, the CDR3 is TGCGCCAGCAGCCAGGTCTTAACTAGCGGTGACAATGAGCAGTTCTTC.